The source of this T cell receptor beta chain is a study of T cells after yellow fever vaccination. Whole-study findings and limits: FACS-sorted repertoires could contain abundant clonotypes contaminating from the bulk population. Overlap between CD4 and CD8 compartments was detected for a small share of clonotypes.

It was through 5'RACE template switching that TCR cDNA was made, with a universal primer site and UMIs added. TCRdb processed the 5' RACE reads anew with MiXCR; each CDR3 protein has one entry. The repertoire has roughly 150,000 distinct CDR3 sequences, 6% to 7.5% of them found once; the top ten carry roughly 2.5%. This clonotype was detected ten times or more. Its antigen is unidentified. This CDR3 is built from 15 residues. The V and J ends lost 6 bases and 7 bases, in that order; junction bases with no gene match: 10. Germline CDR1 is MNHEY and CDR2 is SMNVEV (reference sequence). The V gene is TRBV27, the J gene TRBJ2-5, with TRBD2 matching over 11 bases. The receptor comes from a man between 18 and 35 years old who received the YFV17D yellow fever vaccine. The sequenced sample was CD4+ T cells sorted from PBMCs, obtained about 5 days after the first yellow fever vaccination. The CDR3 DNA follows: TGTGCCAGCAGCTCACTAGCGGGGGCTTGGGGGACCCAGTACTTC. This translates into CASSSLAGAWGTQYF.